Listed below are T cell receptor beta chains from one sample, sequenced in a study of blood T cell repertoires in COVID-19. Generated by immunoSEQ multiplex PCR, the TCRdb table keeps only in-frame clones and is missing some. Of approximately 200,000 clones listed, roughly 94% are singletons. The sequencing sample was made of peripheral blood. The source is a man aged 30-40 years with COVID-19, enrolled during active disease. Each CDR3 is given with its conserved first and last residue. Fields, in order: J gene, clone size, V gene, D gene, CDR3 protein, CDR3 DNA. D genes are given only for firm matches. Some rows mark clone size as missing; the rest say once, few, many or name a class of expanded clone.

>TRBJ2-7|once|TRBV11-3|TRBD1
CASSTSTGVFPYEQYF
TGTGCCAGCAGCACCTCGACAGGGGTGTTTCCCTACGAGCAGTACTTC
>TRBJ2-3|-|TRBV5-1|TRBD2
CASSLGLAGTTDTQYF
TGCGCCAGCAGCCTAGGACTAGCGGGGACCACAGATACGCAGTATTTT
>TRBJ1-5|-|TRBV30|-
CAWRGGRLSNQPQHF
TGTGCCTGGCGAGGAGGCAGATTGAGCAATCAGCCCCAGCATTTT
>TRBJ1-5|-|TRBV6-1|-
CASSEAGAGQPQHF
TGTGCCAGCAGTGAAGCGGGGGCAGGACAGCCCCAGCATTTT
>TRBJ1-6|-|TRBV4-1|-
CARSQLGSGGNSPLHF
TGCGCCCGCAGCCAACTCGGGTCCGGAGGGAATTCACCCCTCCACTTT
>TRBJ1-5|-|TRBV19|-
CASSIVERRQPQHF
TGTGCCAGTAGTATAGTAGAGAGGAGGCAGCCCCAGCATTTT
>TRBJ1-1|-|TRBV11-1|-
CASSDDRRNTEAFF
TGTGCCAGCAGCGATGACAGAAGGAACACTGAAGCTTTCTTT
>TRBJ2-3|-|TRBV5-4|TRBD2
CASSLGRGGGDTQYF
TGTGCCAGCAGCCTCGGACGGGGGGGAGGAGATACGCAGTATTTT
>TRBJ1-4|-|TRBV3-1/TRBV3-2|-
CASSQVAQFGVGEKLFF
TGTGCCAGCAGCCAAGTAGCCCAGTTCGGGGTTGGGGAAAAACTGTTTTTT
>TRBJ1-1|-|TRBV5-1|-
CASSLTGNTEAFF
TGCGCCAGCAGCTTGACCGGTAACACTGAAGCTTTCTTT
>TRBJ2-4|-|TRBV2|-
CASRGGLAKNIQYF
TGTGCCAGCAGGGGAGGACTAGCCAAAAACATTCAGTACTTC
>TRBJ1-1|-|TRBV27|-
CASSQTGYTEAFF
TGTGCCAGCAGCCAAACAGGGTACACTGAAGCTTTCTTT
>TRBJ1-2|-|TRBV5-1|TRBD1
CASVPPGGYGYTF
TGCGCCAGCGTCCCCCCAGGGGGCTATGGCTACACCTTC
>TRBJ2-6|once|TRBV18|-
CASSPSISGANVLTF
TGTGCCAGCTCACCTTCCATCTCTGGGGCCAACGTCCTGACTTTC
>TRBJ1-1|-|TRBV7-9|TRBD1
CASSSPDRANTEAFF
TGTGCCAGCAGCAGCCCAGACAGGGCGAACACTGAAGCTTTCTTT
>TRBJ2-7|-|TRBV10-1|TRBD1
CASSADRGPSYEQYF
TGCGCCAGCAGTGCGGACAGGGGGCCCTCCTACGAGCAGTACTTC
>TRBJ2-6|-|TRBV19|-
CASSESGANVLTF
TGTGCCAGTAGCGAGTCTGGGGCCAACGTCCTGACTTTC
>TRBJ2-2|-|TRBV6-5|-
CASSYSSGNTGELFF
TGTGCCAGCAGTTACTCTAGCGGGAACACCGGGGAGCTGTTTTTT
>TRBJ1-2|once|TRBV5-1|-
CASSLAGGNYGYTF
TGCGCCAGCAGCTTAGCGGGGGGAAACTATGGCTACACCTTC
>TRBJ2-3|-|TRBV2|TRBD2
CANGLVADTQYF
TGTGCCAACGGACTAGTGGCAGATACGCAGTATTTT
>TRBJ1-3|-|TRBV7-6|-
CASSQRAPTSSGNTIYF
TGTGCCAGCAGCCAGAGGGCTCCAACGAGCTCTGGAAACACCATATATTTT
>TRBJ1-4|-|TRBV13|-
CASSATPHPATNEKLFF
TGTGCCAGCAGCGCCACCCCTCATCCGGCAACTAATGAAAAACTGTTTTTT
>TRBJ2-1|once|TRBV19|TRBD2
CASSTRGASYNEQFF
TGTGCCAGTAGTACGCGGGGGGCTTCCTACAATGAGCAGTTCTTC
>TRBJ2-1|-|TRBV12-3/TRBV12-4|-
CASSRTRVEQFF
TGTGCCAGCAGCCGGACGAGGGTTGAGCAGTTCTTC
>TRBJ1-2|-|TRBV21-1|-
CASSKGRTTNGYGYTF
TGTGCCAGCAGCAAAGGCCGTACTACAAACGGCTATGGCTACACCTTC
>TRBJ1-1|-|TRBV28|TRBD1
CASSLAGGPEAFF
TGTGCCAGCAGTTTAGCAGGGGGCCCTGAAGCTTTCTTT
>TRBJ1-2|-|TRBV25-1|-
CASRKSGQGATLGYTF
TGTGCCAGCAGGAAAAGCGGGCAGGGCGCCACTCTGGGCTACACCTTC
>TRBJ2-3|-|TRBV7-3|-
CASSFRGPDTQYF
TGTGCCAGCAGCTTCAGGGGACCAGATACGCAGTATTTT
>TRBJ2-1|-|TRBV9|-
CASSVETGNYNEQFF
TGTGCCAGCAGCGTAGAAACAGGGAATTACAATGAGCAGTTCTTC
>TRBJ1-4|-|TRBV5-5|-
CASSLGTSPLREKLFF
TGTGCCAGCAGCTTGGGCACAAGCCCTTTGAGGGAAAAACTGTTTTTT
>TRBJ2-1|-|TRBV12-1|-
CASSDRGREQFF
TGTGCCAGCAGCGACAGGGGCCGCGAGCAGTTCTTC
>TRBJ1-2|-|TRBV12-3/TRBV12-4|TRBD1
CASSLTGGYGYTF
TGTGCCAGCAGTCTTACAGGGGGGTACGGCTACACCTTC
>TRBJ2-7|-|TRBV28|TRBD1
CASSLIQGARDEQYF
TGTGCCAGCAGTTTAATACAGGGGGCAAGGGACGAGCAGTACTTC
>TRBJ2-7|-|TRBV5-1|-
CASKTDRDFSYEQYF
TGCGCCAGTAAAACAGATCGGGACTTCTCCTACGAGCAGTACTTC